This TCR beta chain was recovered during a study of blood T cell repertoires in COVID-19. Study-wide background: COVID-19 samples, acute and convalescent, were from the United States, Italy and Spain.

The V gene end was trimmed by 6 bases and the J gene end by 3 bases; junction bases not matched to a gene: 4. The germline CDR1 and CDR2 sequences are ENHRY and SYGVKD. The CDR3 loop spans 13 amino acids. Clones were sequenced by immunoSEQ multiplex PCR, and TCRdb holds only the in-frame ones, with some missing. The sample shows under 200,000 clones, about 88% of them seen only once. The material sequenced was peripheral blood. V gene TRBV10-3 combines with J gene TRBJ2-7; TRBD2 agrees at 8 bases. The TCR comes from a man between 65 and 79 years old with active or convalescent COVID-19. The CDR3 DNA follows: TGTGCCATCAGGGGGCGGGAGGACTACGAGCAGTACTTC. Amino acid sequence: CAIRGREDYEQYF.